This TCR beta chain was sequenced in a study of regulatory T cells in long-lasting Graves disease. About the research overall: Persistence in Graves' disease required over 5 years of antithyroid drugs plus positive TSH receptor antibodies.

CDR1 is MNHEY and CDR2 is SVGEGT in the germline V gene. This CDR3 is built from 15 residues. The V end lost 7 bases, the J end lost 5 bases, and 18 bases lay between the germline ends. Assembly of TCR beta libraries relied on iRepertoire HTBI primers together with Arm-PCR of CDR3 regions. A single record per CDR3 protein comes from TCRdb applying MiXCR to the multiplex PCR reads. The sample consists of roughly 300,000 distinct CDR3 sequences, roughly a fifth of them appearing once. The time point was: persistent/refractory GD, antithyroid drugs over 5 years with positive TRAb. RNA extracted from PBMCs served as the sequencing template. The guidelines of the American Thyroid Association were the basis for diagnosing Graves' disease. This clonotype was recorded at least ten times. Its antigen is unidentified. Broader study findings: Patients with persistent Graves' had lower TCR diversity than newly diagnosed patients. Small sample size may have lowered accuracy.

The sample here was peripheral blood mononuclear cells (PBMCs), taken when the disease was refractory, from a patient treated with antithyroid drugs. This sequence joins TRBV6-2 or TRBV6-3 and TRBJ1-5, with D possibly TRBD1 on 5 matching bases. The source is a female donor with Graves disease. CDR3 nucleotides: TGTGCCAGCACTGAACGGCAGGGTTTGGATCAGCCCCAGCATTTT. This codes for CASTERQGLDQPQHF.